Below, 24 T cell receptor beta chains from the same sample are listed, as sequenced in a study of blood T cell repertoires in COVID-19. Sequencing was performed with immunoSEQ multiplex PCR; in TCRdb, only in-frame clones are kept and a portion is missing. The table lists some 110,000 clones, under 80% of them singletons. Sequencing used peripheral blood. All receptors derive from a woman in her sixties or seventies with acute or convalescent COVID-19.

The V and J genes are TRBV19 and TRBJ1-3; D is unresolved. The CDR3 is 14 residues long. V was clipped by 4 bases and J by 0 bases, with 7 bases between them. Germline V gene data show CDR1 as LNHDA and CDR2 as SQIVND (reference sequence). CDR3 in DNA: TGTGCCAGTAGTACTATAATCTCTGGAAACACCATATATTTT. It encodes CASSTIISGNTIYF.

The V and J genes are TRBV12-5 and TRBJ2-3, with 7 bases fitting TRBD1. Unmatched junction bases numbered 1, after V lost 6 bases and J lost 1 base. Germline loops: CDR1 LGHNT, CDR2 FRNRAP. The CDR3 sequence is 13 residues long. Here the CDR3 reads CASGTGGTDTQYF. The CDR3 nucleotides are TGTGCTAGTGGCACAGGGGGCACAGATACGCAGTATTTT.

CDR3 DNA: TGCGCCAGCAGCACGGACAGGGTGTACACTGAAGCTTTCTTT. Protein product: CASSTDRVYTEAFF. This chain joins TRBV5-1 and TRBJ1-1; TRBD1 matches at 8 bases. V lost 4 bases and J lost 3; bases outside the gene matches: 5. Looked up from germline, CDR1 is SGHRS and CDR2 is YFSETQ. This CDR3 has 14 residues.

The genes are TRBV9 and TRBJ1-1; 7 nucleotides align to TRBD1. V lost 4 bases and J lost 1; bases outside the gene matches: 10. Germline CDR1 SGDLS, CDR2 YYNGEE. CDR3 size: 16 residues. CDR3 region: CASSRATGLKNTEAFF. DNA for the CDR3: TGTGCCAGCAGCCGAGCGACAGGGTTGAAGAACACTGAAGCTTTCTTT.

The CDR3 DNA reads as TGCAGCGTTGTCTCCCTGGGGGGGGAGCAGTTCTTC. Translated: CSVVSLGGEQFF. V and J are TRBV29-1 and TRBJ2-1, with 7 positions matching TRBD2. Trimming removed 4 bases from V and 10 bases from J; junction bases left unmatched: 7. The germline V gene has CDR1 SQVTM and CDR2 ANQGSEA. There are 12 residues in the CDR3.

V and J are TRBV3-1 (or the pseudogene TRBV3-2) and TRBJ2-1; possible D gene TRBD2, 6 bases. This CDR3 spans 13 amino acids. Trimming removed 1 base at V and 15 bases at J, with 16 bases between. Germline V CDR1 and CDR2: LGHDT, YNNKEL (reference sequence). The CDR3 protein is CASSQGGLPGVFF. The CDR3 DNA is TGTGCCAGCAGCCAAGGCGGGTTACCGGGGGTGTTCTTC.

This clone turned up a few times. J is TRBJ2-7 and V is TRBV15; D is perhaps TRBD2 (5 bases). V gave up 0 bases and J gave up 2 bases, with 11 bases separating them. The germline gives CDR1 LNHNV, CDR2 YYDKDF (reference sequence). The length of the CDR3 is 15 residues. The CDR3: CATSRERIGTYEQYF. CDR3 in DNA: TGTGCCACCAGCAGAGAAAGAATCGGGACCTACGAGCAGTACTTC.

This chain joins TRBV7-9 and TRBJ2-1, with TRBD2 matching 7 bases. The germline gives CDR1 SEHNR, CDR2 FQNEAQ (reference sequence). V lost 3 bases and J lost 6; bases outside the gene matches: 2. The CDR3 sequence is 13 residues long. The CDR3 loop reads CASSLGGTNEQFF. As DNA, the CDR3 is TGTGCCAGCAGCTTGGGGGGGACCAATGAGCAGTTCTTC.

This chain connects TRBV5-1 to TRBJ2-3; TRBD1 agrees at 8 bases. V shed 5 bases, J shed 1 base, and the junction held 3 bases outside the gene matches. CDR3 length: 14 amino acids. Germline lookup yields CDR1 SGHRS and CDR2 YFSETQ. The CDR3 spells CASRPGQGTDTQYF. The CDR3 DNA reads TGCGCCAGCAGACCGGGACAGGGCACAGATACGCAGTATTTT.

V is TRBV6-5 and J is TRBJ1-2; D is ambiguous. The germline V and J ends were trimmed by 11 bases and 2 bases, with 12 bases remaining between them. The CDR3 covers 12 residues. Germline V gives CDR1 MNHEY, CDR2 SVGAGI. The DNA for the CDR3 is TGTGCCGAGGCTGAGATAAACTATGGCTACACCTTC. Encoded protein: CAEAEINYGYTF.

This rearrangement joins TRBV7-6 to TRBJ1-3; the match to TRBD1 covers 8 bases. The V gene end was trimmed by 1 base and the J gene end by 7 bases; junction bases not matched to a gene: 0. CDR1 and CDR2 (germline): SGHVS, FNYEAQ. The CDR3 is 13 residues long. The CDR3 loop is CASSLGQGNTIYF. The CDR3 DNA reads TGTGCCAGCAGCTTAGGACAGGGGAACACCATATATTTT.

This clone was seen just once. CDR3 nucleotide sequence: TGTGCCAGCACCACTACGGGTGAGAACTATGGCTACACCTTC. It codes for CASTTTGENYGYTF. This rearrangement joins TRBV6-5 to TRBJ1-2; no reliable D call. Germline V CDR1 and CDR2: MNHEY, SVGAGI. V was clipped by 7 bases and J by 2 bases, with 14 bases between them. The CDR3 has 14 residues.

The chain links TRBV28 to TRBJ1-2; TRBD1 aligns across 8 bases. The germline CDR1 and CDR2 sequences are MDHEN and SYDVKM. The CDR3 length is 13 residues. J gave up 4 bases and V 7 bases, and 5 bases lay outside the gene matches. The CDR3 loop reads CASKDRVSYGYTF. For the CDR3, the DNA is TGTGCCAGCAAGGACAGGGTGTCCTATGGCTACACCTTC.

The CDR3 DNA reads as TGTGCCAGCAGTCCTACGACAGGGCGGAACACTGAAGCTTTCTTT. Translated: CASSPTTGRNTEAFF. J is TRBJ1-1 and V is TRBV25-1, with 7 positions matching TRBD1. The CDR3 loop spans 15 amino acids. Looked up from germline, CDR1 is MGHDK and CDR2 is SYGVNS. Germline trimming cut 5 bases from V and 1 base from J; bases unmatched to any gene: 7.

A remark on this clone: The junction and the germline gene differ at one end; a read error may be behind it. This chain links TRBV2 with TRBJ2-7, with D perhaps TRBD1 (5 bases). CDR1 and CDR2 from the germline V gene are SNHLY and FYNNEI. This CDR3 has 10 residues. The CDR3 protein is CASSEGARQF. The CDR3 region has the DNA TGTGCCAGCAGTGAAGGGGCGAGACAGTTC.

The genes are TRBV10-1 and TRBJ2-1; TRBD2 is a possible D gene (5 bases). Trimming removed 3 bases from V and 7 bases from J, with 16 bases in between. Germline-derived CDR1 and CDR2 are WNHNN and SYGVQD (reference sequence). The CDR3 is made up of 15 amino acids. CDR3 coding DNA: TGCGCCAGCAGTGAATTGCGGAGGAAGGTAAATGAGCAGTTCTTC. This codes for CASSELRRKVNEQFF.

The gene calls are TRBV3-1 (or the pseudogene TRBV3-2) and TRBJ1-6; 8 bases fit TRBD1. Germline CDR1 LGHDT, CDR2 YNNKEL (reference sequence). With 0 bases clipped from V and 8 bases from J, the junction kept 3 bases outside the gene matches. The CDR3 covers 15 residues. The chain's CDR3 is CASSQDPGGHSPLHF. CDR3 nucleotide sequence: TGTGCCAGCAGCCAAGATCCAGGGGGCCATTCACCCCTCCACTTT.

This sequence joins TRBV12-5 and TRBJ2-1, with TRBD2 matching 9 bases. V was clipped by 3 bases and J by 6 bases; unmatched bases: 9. The CDR3 sequence is 16 residues long. Germline loops: CDR1 LGHNT, CDR2 FRNRAP. Here the CDR3 DNA reads TGTGCTAGTGGTTTAGGAGCGGGGGGCAACGTCAATGAGCAGTTCTTC. Protein sequence: CASGLGAGGNVNEQFF.

This clone was seen only a few times. The gene calls are TRBV5-1 and TRBJ1-5, with D tentatively TRBD1 (5 bases). V lost 3 bases and J 2 bases, leaving 12 bases between the germline ends. This CDR3 spans 15 amino acids. Germline V gene sequence: CDR1 SGHRS, CDR2 YFSETQ. For the CDR3, the DNA is TGCGCCAGCAGCTGGGGGGGGAGAGGCAATCAGCCCCAGCATTTT. Its translation is CASSWGGRGNQPQHF.

This chain joins TRBV7-2 and TRBJ2-7; TRBD2 agrees at 9 bases. The CDR3 covers 14 residues. Looked up from germline, CDR1 is SGHTA and CDR2 is FQGNSA. V gave up 5 bases and J gave up 7 bases; unmatched junction bases: 9. In DNA, the CDR3 is TGTGCCAGCAGCCGCGGGGTAGCGGGGGCTGAGCAGTACTTC. Translation gives CASSRGVAGAEQYF.

The chain carries TRBV7-2 and TRBJ2-3; no clear D. The CDR3 runs to 14 residues. Trimming stripped 2 bases from V and 6 bases from J, with 12 bases between. Germline V lookup: CDR1 SGHTA, CDR2 FQGNSA. The CDR3 DNA reads as TGTGCCAGCAGCTTATCCTATTCAGGCGATACGCAGTATTTT. This codes for CASSLSYSGDTQYF. The whole variable domain, remainder taken from reference TRBV7-2 and TRBJ2-3, is GAGVSQSPSNKVTEKGKDVELRCDPISGHTALYWYRQSLGQGLEFLIYFQGNSAPDKSGLPSDRFSAERTGGSVSTLTIQRTQQEDSAVYLCASSLSYSGDTQYFGPGTRLTVL.

The rearrangement uses TRBV7-2 and TRBJ2-1, with 7 positions matching TRBD2. CDR3 size: 16 residues. Trimming took 5 bases from V and 4 from J; bases not matched to a gene: 11. Germline values: CDR1 SGHTA, CDR2 FQGNSA. The DNA of the CDR3 is TGTGCCAGCAGCCCGACTCCAGCGGGGAAGTACAATGAGCAGTTCTTC. This gives the protein CASSPTPAGKYNEQFF. The complete variable domain, with remaining parts taken from reference TRBV7-2 and TRBJ2-1, reads GAGVSQSPSNKVTEKGKDVELRCDPISGHTALYWYRQSLGQGLEFLIYFQGNSAPDKSGLPSDRFSAERTGGSVSTLTIQRTQQEDSAVYLCASSPTPAGKYNEQFFGPGTRLTVL.

As for this clone: A much larger clone differs by one base, so this may be a read error. Other DNA sequences from this sample encode an identical CDR3 as well. This chain links TRBV5-1 with TRBJ2-7; 8 nucleotides line up with TRBD2. The CDR3 is 16 residues long. The J segment lost 7 bases and the V segment lost 8 bases, leaving 20 bases of the junction unmatched. CDR1 SGHRS and CDR2 YFSETQ come from the germline V gene. Here the CDR3 DNA reads TGCGCCAGGTTGCGCCGTGGGGGGGGCCGGGGGGGGGAGCAGTACTTC. This encodes CARLRRGGGRGGEQYF.

The chain couples TRBV2 to TRBJ2-5; tentative D call: TRBD1 (5 bases). Germline V gene data show CDR1 as SNHLY and CDR2 as FYNNEI. V shed 5 bases and J shed 1 base, with 14 bases lying between them. This CDR3 is built from 15 residues. The CDR3 region is CASSPQGPLQETQYF. CDR3 DNA sequence: TGTGCCAGCAGTCCCCAGGGTCCCCTCCAAGAGACCCAGTACTTC.